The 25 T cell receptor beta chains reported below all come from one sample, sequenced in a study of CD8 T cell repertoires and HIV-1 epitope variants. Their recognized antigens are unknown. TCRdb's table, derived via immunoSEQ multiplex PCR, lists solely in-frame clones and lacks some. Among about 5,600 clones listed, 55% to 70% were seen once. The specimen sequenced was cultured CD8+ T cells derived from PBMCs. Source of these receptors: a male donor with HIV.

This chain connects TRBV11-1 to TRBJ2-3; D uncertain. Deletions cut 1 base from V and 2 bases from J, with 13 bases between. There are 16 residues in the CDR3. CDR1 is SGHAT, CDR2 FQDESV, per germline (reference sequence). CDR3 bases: TGTGCCAGCAGCTTAGTCCCTAGTCTTACCACAGATACGCAGTATTTT. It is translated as CASSLVPSLTTDTQYF.

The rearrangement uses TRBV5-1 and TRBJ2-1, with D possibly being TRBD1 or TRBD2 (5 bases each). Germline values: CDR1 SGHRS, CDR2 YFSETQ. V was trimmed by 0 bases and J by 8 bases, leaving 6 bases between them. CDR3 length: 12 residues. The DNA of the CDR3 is TGCGCCAGCAGCTTGGGAGGGGATGAGCAGTTCTTC. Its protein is CASSLGGDEQFF.

CDR3 nucleotide sequence: TGTGCCAGCAGCCCTAGGACTAGCGGGGGCTACAATGAGCAGTTCTTC. It codes for CASSPRTSGGYNEQFF. The V gene is TRBV14, the J gene TRBJ2-1, with 13 nucleotides matching TRBD2. The CDR3 has 16 amino acids. Germline V gene data show CDR1 as SGHDN and CDR2 as FVKESK. J was trimmed by 3 bases and V by 4 bases; bases with no gene match: 3. Together with reference TRBV14 and TRBJ2-1, the CDR3 gives the full variable domain: EAGVTQFPSHSVIEKGQTVTLRCDPISGHDNLYWYRRVMGKEIKFLLHFVKESKQDESGMPNNRFLAERTGGTYSTLKVQPAELEDSGVYFCASSPRTSGGYNEQFFGPGTRLTVL.

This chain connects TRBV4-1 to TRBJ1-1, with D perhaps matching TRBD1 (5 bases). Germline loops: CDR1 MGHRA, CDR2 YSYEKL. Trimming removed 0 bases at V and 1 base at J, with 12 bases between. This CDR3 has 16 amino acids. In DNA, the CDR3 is TGCGCCAGCAGCCAAGATGTTGGGCAGGGGAACACTGAAGCTTTCTTT. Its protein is CASSQDVGQGNTEAFF.

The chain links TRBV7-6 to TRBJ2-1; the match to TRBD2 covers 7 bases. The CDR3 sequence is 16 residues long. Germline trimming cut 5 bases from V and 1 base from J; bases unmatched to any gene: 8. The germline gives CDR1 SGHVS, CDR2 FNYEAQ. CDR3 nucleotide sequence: TGTGCCAGCAGCCCTACTCTAGCGGATTCCTACAATGAGCAGTTCTTC. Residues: CASSPTLADSYNEQFF. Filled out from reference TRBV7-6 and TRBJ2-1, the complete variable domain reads GAGVSQSPRYKVTKRGQDVALRCDPISGHVSLYWYRQALGQGPEFLTYFNYEAQQDKSGLPNDRFSAERPEGSISTLTIQRTEQRDSAMYRCASSPTLADSYNEQFFGPGTRLTVL.

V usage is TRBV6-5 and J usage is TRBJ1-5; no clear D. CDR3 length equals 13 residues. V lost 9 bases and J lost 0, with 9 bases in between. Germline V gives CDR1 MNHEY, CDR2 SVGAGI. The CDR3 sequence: CASREFSNQPQHF. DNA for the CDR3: TGTGCCAGTCGAGAATTTAGCAATCAGCCCCAGCATTTT.

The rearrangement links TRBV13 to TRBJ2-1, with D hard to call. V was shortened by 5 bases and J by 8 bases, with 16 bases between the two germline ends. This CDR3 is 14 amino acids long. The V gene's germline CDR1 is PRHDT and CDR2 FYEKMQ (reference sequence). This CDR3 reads CASSEKQWEYEQFF. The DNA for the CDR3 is TGTGCCAGCAGCGAGAAACAATGGGAATATGAGCAGTTCTTC.

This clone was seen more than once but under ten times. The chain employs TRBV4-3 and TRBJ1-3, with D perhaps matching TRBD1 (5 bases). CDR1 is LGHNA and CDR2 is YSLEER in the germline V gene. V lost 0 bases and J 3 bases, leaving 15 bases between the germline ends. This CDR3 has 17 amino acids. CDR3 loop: CASSQDVAGMFGNTIYF. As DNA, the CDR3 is TGCGCCAGCAGCCAAGATGTGGCAGGGATGTTTGGAAACACCATATATTTT.

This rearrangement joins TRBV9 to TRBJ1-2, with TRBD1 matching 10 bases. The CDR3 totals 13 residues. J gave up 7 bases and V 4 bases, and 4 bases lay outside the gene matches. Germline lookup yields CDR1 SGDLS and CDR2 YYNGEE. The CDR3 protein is CASSLRQGAGYTF. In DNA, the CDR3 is TGTGCCAGCAGCCTCCGACAGGGGGCTGGCTACACCTTC.

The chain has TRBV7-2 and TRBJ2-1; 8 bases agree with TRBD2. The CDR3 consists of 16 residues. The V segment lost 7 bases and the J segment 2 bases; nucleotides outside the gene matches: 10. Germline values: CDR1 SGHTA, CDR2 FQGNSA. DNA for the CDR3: TGTGCCAGCACTTCAGCGGGGGACATTCCCTACAATGAGCAGTTCTTC. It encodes CASTSAGDIPYNEQFF.

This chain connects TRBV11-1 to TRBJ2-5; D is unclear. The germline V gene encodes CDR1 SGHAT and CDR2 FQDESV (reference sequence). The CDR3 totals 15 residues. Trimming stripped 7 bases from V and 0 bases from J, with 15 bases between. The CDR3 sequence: CASTPFLSNQETQYF. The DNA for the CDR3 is TGTGCCAGCACGCCTTTTTTGAGCAACCAAGAGACCCAGTACTTC.

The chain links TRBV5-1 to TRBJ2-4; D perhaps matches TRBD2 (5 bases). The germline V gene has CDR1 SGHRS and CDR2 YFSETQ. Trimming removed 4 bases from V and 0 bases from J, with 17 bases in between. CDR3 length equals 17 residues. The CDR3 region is CASSPPDAGEAKNIQYF. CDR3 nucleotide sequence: TGCGCCAGCAGCCCTCCTGACGCCGGGGAAGCCAAAAACATTCAGTACTTC. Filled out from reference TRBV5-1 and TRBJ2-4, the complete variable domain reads KAGVTQTPRYLIKTRGQQVTLSCSPISGHRSVSWYQQTPGQGLQFLFEYFSETQRNKGNFPGRFSGRQFSNSRSEMNVSTLELGDSALYLCASSPPDAGEAKNIQYFGAGTRLSVL.

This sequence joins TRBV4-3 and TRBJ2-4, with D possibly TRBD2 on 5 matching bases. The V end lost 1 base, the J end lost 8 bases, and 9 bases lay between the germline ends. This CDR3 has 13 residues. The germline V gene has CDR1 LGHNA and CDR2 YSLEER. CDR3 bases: TGCGCCAGCAGCCAAGGGGTGAGGGACATTCAGTACTTC. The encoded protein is CASSQGVRDIQYF.

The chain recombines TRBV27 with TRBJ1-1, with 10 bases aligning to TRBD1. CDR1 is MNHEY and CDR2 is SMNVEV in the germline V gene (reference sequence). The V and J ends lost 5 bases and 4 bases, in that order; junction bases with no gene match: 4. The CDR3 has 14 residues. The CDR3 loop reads CASSTRTGGTEAFF. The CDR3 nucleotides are TGTGCCAGCAGTACAAGGACAGGGGGCACTGAAGCTTTCTTT.

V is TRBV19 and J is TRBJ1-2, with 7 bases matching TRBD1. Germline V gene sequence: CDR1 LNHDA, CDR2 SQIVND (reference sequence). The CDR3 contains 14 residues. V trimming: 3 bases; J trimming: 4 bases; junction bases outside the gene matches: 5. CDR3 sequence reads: CASSIATGFYGYTF. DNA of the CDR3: TGTGCCAGTAGTATTGCGACAGGGTTCTATGGCTACACCTTC.

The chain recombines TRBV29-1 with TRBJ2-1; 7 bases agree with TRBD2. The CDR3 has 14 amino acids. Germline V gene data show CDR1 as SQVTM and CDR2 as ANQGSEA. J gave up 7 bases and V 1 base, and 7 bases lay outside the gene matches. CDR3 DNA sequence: TGCAGCGTTGAAGTAGCGGGTGGGGGGAATGAGCAGTTCTTC. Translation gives CSVEVAGGGNEQFF.

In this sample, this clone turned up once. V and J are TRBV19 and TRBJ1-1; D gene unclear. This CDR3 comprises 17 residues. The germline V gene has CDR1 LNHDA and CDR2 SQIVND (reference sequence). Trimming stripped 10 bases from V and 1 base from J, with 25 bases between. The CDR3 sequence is CANESVQNPDANTEAFF. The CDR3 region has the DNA TGTGCCAATGAGTCCGTACAGAACCCTGACGCGAACACTGAAGCTTTCTTT.

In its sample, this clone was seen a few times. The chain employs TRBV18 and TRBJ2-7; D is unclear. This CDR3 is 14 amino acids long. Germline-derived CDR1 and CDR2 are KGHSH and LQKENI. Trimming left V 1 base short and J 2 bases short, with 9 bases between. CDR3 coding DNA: TGTGCCAGCTCACCACAAACTGTTGCCTACGAGCAGTACTTC. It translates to CASSPQTVAYEQYF.

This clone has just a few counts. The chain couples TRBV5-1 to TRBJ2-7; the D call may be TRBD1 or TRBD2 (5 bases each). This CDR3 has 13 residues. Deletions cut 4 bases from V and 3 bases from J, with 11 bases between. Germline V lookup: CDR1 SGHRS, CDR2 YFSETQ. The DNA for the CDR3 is TGCGCCAGCAGCCCATGGGACGGCTACGAGCAGTACTTC. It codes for CASSPWDGYEQYF. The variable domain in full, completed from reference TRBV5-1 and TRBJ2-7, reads KAGVTQTPRYLIKTRGQQVTLSCSPISGHRSVSWYQQTPGQGLQFLFEYFSETQRNKGNFPGRFSGRQFSNSRSEMNVSTLELGDSALYLCASSPWDGYEQYFGPGTRLTVT.

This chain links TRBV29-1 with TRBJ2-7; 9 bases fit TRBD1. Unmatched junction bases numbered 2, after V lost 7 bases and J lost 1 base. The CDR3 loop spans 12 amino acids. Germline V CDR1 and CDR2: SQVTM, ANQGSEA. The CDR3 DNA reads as TGCAGCGGCGGGACAGGGTCCTACGAGCAGTACTTC. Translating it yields CSGGTGSYEQYF.

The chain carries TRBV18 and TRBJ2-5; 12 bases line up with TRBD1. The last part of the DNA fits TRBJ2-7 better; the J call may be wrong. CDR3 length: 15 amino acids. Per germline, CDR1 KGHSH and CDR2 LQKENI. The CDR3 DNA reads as TGTGCCAGCTCCCCGCCGGGACAGGGGGCTTACGAGCAGTACTTC. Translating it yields CASSPPGQGAYEQYF.

In DNA form, the CDR3 reads TGCGCCAGCAGCCTATTTATCGGTCAGCCCCAGCATTTT. This translates into CASSLFIGQPQHF. The chain couples TRBV5-1 to TRBJ1-5, with D uncertain. From germline, CDR1 is SGHRS and CDR2 YFSETQ. The CDR3 consists of 13 residues. The ends were cut back, 4 bases at V and 6 bases at J, with 11 bases in the middle. The variable domain in full, completed from reference TRBV5-1 and TRBJ1-5, reads KAGVTQTPRYLIKTRGQQVTLSCSPISGHRSVSWYQQTPGQGLQFLFEYFSETQRNKGNFPGRFSGRQFSNSRSEMNVSTLELGDSALYLCASSLFIGQPQHFGDGTRLSIL.

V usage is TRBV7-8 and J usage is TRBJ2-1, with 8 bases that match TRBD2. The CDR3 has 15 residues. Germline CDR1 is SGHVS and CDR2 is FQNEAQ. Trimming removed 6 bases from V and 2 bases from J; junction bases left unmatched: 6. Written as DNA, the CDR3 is TGTGCCAGCAGGCCCACTAGCGGAGCCTACAATGAGCAGTTCTTC. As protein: CASRPTSGAYNEQFF.

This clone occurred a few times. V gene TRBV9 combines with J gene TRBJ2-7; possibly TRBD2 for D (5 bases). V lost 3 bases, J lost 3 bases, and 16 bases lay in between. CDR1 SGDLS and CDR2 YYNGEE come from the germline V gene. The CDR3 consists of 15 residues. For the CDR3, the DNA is TGTGCCAGCAGCGACGACTACCTTGGGAACTACGAGCAGTACTTC. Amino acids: CASSDDYLGNYEQYF.

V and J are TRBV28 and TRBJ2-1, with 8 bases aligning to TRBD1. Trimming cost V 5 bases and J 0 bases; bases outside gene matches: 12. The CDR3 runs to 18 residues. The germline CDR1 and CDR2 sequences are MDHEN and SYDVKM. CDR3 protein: CASSLSGTGTSSYNEQFF. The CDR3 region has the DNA TGTGCCAGCAGTCTTTCTGGGACAGGCACCAGCTCCTACAATGAGCAGTTCTTC. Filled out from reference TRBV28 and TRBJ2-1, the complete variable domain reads DVKVTQSSRYLVKRTGEKVFLECVQDMDHENMFWYRQDPGLGLRLIYFSYDVKMKEKGDIPEGYSVSREKKERFSLILESASTNQTSMYLCASSLSGTGTSSYNEQFFGPGTRLTVL.